This TCR beta chain was obtained from a study of a mutant IDH1 vaccine in newly diagnosed glioma. Study-wide background: Patients began vaccination 4-6 weeks after radiotherapy alone, or with temozolomide cycles.

The time point is: week 23, last vaccination. Each dose of the vaccine consisted of 300 ug of mutant IDH1 20-mer peptide, with topical imiquimod. In regard to this clone: Antigen unknown.

Produced via immunoSEQ multiplex PCR; TCRdb's table is partial and in-frame only. The sample shows approximately 35,000 clones, roughly 90% of them seen only once. This CDR3 is built from 14 residues. Germline V gene data show CDR1 as SGDLS and CDR2 as YYNGEE. V dropped 2 bases and J dropped 0 bases, with 8 bases sitting between them. The origin of this receptor is a man in his forties with glioma. Material: PBMCs, obtained from a glioma patient whose treatment included an IDH1 peptide vaccine. The chain carries TRBV9 and TRBJ2-5; no firm D call. Here the CDR3 DNA reads TGTGCCAGCAGCGTTGGCGGAGACCAAGAGACCCAGTACTTC. This sequence encodes CASSVGGDQETQYF.